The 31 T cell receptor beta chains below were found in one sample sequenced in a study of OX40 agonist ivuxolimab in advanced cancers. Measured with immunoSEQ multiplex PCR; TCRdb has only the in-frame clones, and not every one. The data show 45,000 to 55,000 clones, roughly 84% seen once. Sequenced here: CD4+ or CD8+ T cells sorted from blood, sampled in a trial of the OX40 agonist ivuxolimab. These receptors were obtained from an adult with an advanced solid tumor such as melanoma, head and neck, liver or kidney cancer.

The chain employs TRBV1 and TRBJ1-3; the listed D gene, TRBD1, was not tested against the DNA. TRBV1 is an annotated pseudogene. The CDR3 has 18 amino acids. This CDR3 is CTSSQDWGPAPSGNTIYF. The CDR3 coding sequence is TGCACCAGCAGCCAAGATTGGGGGCCGGCACCCTCTGGAAACACCATATATTTT.

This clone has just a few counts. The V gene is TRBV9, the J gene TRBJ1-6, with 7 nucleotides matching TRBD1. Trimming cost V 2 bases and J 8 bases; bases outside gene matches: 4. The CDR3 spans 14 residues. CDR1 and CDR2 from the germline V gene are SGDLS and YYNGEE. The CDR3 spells CASSVTRGDSPLHF. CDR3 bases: TGTGCCAGCAGCGTTACCAGGGGGGATTCACCCCTCCACTTT.

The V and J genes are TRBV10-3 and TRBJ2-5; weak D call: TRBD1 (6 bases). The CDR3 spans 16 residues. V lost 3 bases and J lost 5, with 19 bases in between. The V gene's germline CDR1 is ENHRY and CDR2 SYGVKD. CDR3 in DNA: TGTGCCATCAGTGACGCCGGGACATCGATACTTGAGACCCAGTACTTC. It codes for CAISDAGTSILETQYF.

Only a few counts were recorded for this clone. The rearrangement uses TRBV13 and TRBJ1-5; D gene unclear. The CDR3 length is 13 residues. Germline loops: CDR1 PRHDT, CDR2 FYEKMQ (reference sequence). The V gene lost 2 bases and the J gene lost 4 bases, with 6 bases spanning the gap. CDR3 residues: CASSLRANQPQHF. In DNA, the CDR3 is TGTGCCAGCAGCTTAAGGGCAAATCAGCCCCAGCATTTT. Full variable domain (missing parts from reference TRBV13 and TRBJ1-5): AAGVIQSPRHLIKEKRETATLKCYPIPRHDTVYWYQQGPGQDPQFLISFYEKMQSDKGSIPDRFSAQQFSDYHSELNMSSLELGDSALYFCASSLRANQPQHFGDGTRLSIL.

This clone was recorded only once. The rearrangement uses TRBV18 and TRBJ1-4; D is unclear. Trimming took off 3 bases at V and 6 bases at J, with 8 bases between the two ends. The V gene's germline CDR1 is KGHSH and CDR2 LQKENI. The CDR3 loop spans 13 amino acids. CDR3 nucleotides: TGTGCCAGCTCACCTGGGATGGATGAAAAACTGTTTTTT. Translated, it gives CASSPGMDEKLFF.

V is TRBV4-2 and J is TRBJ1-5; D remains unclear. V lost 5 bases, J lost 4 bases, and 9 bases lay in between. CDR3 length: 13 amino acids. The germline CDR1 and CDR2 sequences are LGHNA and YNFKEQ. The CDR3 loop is CASSRSENQPQHF. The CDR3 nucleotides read TGTGCCAGCAGCAGATCAGAAAATCAGCCCCAGCATTTT.

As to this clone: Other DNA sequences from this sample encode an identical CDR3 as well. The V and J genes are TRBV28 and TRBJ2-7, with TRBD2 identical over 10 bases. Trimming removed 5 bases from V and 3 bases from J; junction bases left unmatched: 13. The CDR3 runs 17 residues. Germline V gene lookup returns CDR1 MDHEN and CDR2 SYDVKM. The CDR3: CASSNPLAGAPGYEQYF. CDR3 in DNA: TGTGCCAGCAGTAATCCGCTAGCGGGGGCCCCAGGCTACGAGCAGTACTTC. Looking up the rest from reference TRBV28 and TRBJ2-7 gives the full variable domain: DVKVTQSSRYLVKRTGEKVFLECVQDMDHENMFWYRQDPGLGLRLIYFSYDVKMKEKGDIPEGYSVSREKKERFSLILESASTNQTSMYLCASSNPLAGAPGYEQYFGPGTRLTVT.

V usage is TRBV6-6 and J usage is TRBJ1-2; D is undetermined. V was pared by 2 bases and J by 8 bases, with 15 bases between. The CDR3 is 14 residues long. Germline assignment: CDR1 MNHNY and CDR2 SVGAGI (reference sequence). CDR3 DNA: TGTGCCAGCAGTTACAATCCCCAGCGAGGGGGCTACACCTTC. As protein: CASSYNPQRGGYTF.

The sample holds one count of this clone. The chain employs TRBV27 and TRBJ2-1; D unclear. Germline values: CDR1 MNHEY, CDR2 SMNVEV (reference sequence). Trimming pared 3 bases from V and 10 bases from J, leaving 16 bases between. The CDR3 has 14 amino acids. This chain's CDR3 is CASSFFGSQAEQFF. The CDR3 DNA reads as TGTGCCAGCAGTTTTTTCGGCTCCCAGGCGGAGCAGTTCTTC.

For the CDR3, the DNA is TGTGCCAGCAGTACGAATAGGAGGGCGAAATATGGCGGTGAAAAACTGTTTTTT. Protein sequence: CASSTNRRAKYGGEKLFF. This sequence joins TRBV28 and TRBJ1-4; D is unresolved. Trimming left V 5 bases short and J 7 bases short, with 26 bases between. CDR1 and CDR2 (germline): MDHEN, SYDVKM. This CDR3 is built from 18 residues.

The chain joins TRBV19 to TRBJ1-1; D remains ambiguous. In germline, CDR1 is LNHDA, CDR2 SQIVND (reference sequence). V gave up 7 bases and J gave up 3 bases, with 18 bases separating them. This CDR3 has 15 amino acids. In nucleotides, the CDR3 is TGTGCCAGTAAACAGCAGAACGTACGGGACACTGAAGCTTTCTTT. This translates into CASKQQNVRDTEAFF. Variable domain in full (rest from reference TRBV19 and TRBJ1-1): DGGITQSPKYLFRKEGQNVTLSCEQNLNHDAMYWYRQDPGQGLRLIYYSQIVNDFQKGDIAEGYSVSREKKESFPLTVTSAQKNPTAFYLCASKQQNVRDTEAFFGQGTRLTVV.

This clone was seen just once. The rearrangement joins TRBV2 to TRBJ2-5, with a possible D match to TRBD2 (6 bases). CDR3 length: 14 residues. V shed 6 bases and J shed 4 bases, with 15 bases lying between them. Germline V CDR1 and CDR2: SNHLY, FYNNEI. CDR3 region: CASSGGLVPETQYF. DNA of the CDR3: TGTGCCAGCAGCGGAGGGCTAGTCCCAGAGACCCAGTACTTC. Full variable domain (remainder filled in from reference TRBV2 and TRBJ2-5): EPEVTQTPSHQVTQMGQEVILRCVPISNHLYFYWYRQILGQKVEFLVSFYNNEISEKSEIFDDQFSVERPDGSNFTLKIRSTKLEDSAMYFCASSGGLVPETQYFGPGTRLLVL.

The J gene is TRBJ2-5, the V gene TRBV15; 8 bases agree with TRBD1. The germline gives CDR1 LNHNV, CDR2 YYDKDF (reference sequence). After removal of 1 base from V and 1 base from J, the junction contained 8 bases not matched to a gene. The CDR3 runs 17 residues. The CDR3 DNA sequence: TGTGCCACCAGCAGAGTTCACGGACAGGGCACCCAAGAGACCCAGTACTTC. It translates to CATSRVHGQGTQETQYF. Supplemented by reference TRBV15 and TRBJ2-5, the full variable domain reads DAMVIQNPRYQVTQFGKPVTLSCSQTLNHNVMYWYQQKSSQAPKLLFHYYDKDFNNEADTPDNFQSRRPNTSFCFLDIRSPGLGDTAMYLCATSRVHGQGTQETQYFGPGTRLLVL.

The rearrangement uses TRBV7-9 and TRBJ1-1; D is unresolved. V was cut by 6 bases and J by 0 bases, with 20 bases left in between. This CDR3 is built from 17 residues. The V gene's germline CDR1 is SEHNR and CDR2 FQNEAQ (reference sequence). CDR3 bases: TGTGCCAGCAGTTATTATGGTGGAATCTCGGTGAACACTGAAGCTTTCTTT. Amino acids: CASSYYGGISVNTEAFF. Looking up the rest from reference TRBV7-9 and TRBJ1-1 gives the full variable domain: DTGVSQNPRHKITKRGQNVTFRCDPISEHNRLYWYRQTLGQGPEFLTYFQNEAQLEKSRLLSDRFSAERPKGSFSTLEIQRTEQGDSAMYLCASSYYGGISVNTEAFFGQGTRLTVV.

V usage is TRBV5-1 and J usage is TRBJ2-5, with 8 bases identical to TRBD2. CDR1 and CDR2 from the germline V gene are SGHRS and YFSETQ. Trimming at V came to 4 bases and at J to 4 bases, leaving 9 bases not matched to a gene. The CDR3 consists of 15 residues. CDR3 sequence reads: CASSRSGGFRETQYF. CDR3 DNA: TGCGCCAGCAGCAGAAGCGGGGGCTTTCGAGAGACCCAGTACTTC. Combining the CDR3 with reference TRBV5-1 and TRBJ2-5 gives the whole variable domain KAGVTQTPRYLIKTRGQQVTLSCSPISGHRSVSWYQQTPGQGLQFLFEYFSETQRNKGNFPGRFSGRQFSNSRSEMNVSTLELGDSALYLCASSRSGGFRETQYFGPGTRLLVL.

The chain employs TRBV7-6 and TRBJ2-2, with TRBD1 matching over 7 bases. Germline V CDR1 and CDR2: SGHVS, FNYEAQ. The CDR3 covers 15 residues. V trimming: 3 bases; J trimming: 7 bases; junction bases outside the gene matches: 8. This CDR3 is CASSLRQGRGGELFF. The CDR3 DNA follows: TGTGCCAGCAGCTTGAGACAGGGACGAGGCGGGGAGCTGTTTTTT.

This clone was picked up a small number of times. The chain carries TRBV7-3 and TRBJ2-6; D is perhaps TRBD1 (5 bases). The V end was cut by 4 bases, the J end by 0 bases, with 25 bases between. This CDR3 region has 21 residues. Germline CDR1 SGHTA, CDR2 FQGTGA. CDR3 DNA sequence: TGTGCCAGCAGCTGGAGACCCCAGGGCCGTAGGGAAGACTCTGGGGCCAACGTCCTGACTTTC. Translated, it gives CASSWRPQGRREDSGANVLTF.

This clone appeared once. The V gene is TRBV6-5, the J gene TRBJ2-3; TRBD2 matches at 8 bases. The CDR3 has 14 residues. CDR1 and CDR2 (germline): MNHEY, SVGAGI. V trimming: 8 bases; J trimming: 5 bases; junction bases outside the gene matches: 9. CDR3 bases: TGTGCCAGCGGGCGGGGGGATCGCGGAGATACGCAGTATTTT. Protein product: CASGRGDRGDTQYF.

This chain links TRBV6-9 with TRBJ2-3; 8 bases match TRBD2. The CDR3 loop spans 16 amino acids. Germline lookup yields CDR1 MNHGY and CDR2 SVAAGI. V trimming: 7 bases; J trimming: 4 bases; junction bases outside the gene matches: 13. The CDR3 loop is CASNQAPRGDPDTQYF. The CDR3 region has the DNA TGTGCCAGCAACCAGGCCCCGCGGGGGGACCCAGATACGCAGTATTTT.

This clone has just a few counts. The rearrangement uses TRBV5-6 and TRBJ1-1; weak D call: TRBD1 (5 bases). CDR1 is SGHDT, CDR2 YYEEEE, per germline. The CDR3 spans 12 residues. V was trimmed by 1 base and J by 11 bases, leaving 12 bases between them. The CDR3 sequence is CASSLKGPGAFF. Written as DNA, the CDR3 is TGTGCCAGCAGCTTGAAGGGACCTGGCGCTTTCTTT.

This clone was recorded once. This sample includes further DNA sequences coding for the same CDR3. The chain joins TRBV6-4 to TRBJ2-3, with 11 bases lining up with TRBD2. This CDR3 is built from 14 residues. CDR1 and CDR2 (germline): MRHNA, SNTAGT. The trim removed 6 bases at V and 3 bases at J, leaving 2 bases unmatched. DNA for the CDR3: TGTGCCAGCAGCCTAGCGGGAGGTACAGATACGCAGTATTTT. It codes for CASSLAGGTDTQYF.

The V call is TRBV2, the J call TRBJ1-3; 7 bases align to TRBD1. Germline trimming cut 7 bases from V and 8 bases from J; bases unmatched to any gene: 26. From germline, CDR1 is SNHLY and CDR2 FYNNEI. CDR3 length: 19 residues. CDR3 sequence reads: CASNLRGTPGQTMRDTIYF. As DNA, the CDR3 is TGTGCCAGCAACCTAAGGGGAACCCCGGGACAGACTATGAGGGACACCATATATTTT.

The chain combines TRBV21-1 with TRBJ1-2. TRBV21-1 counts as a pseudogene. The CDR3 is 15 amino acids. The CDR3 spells CASSKERSWDYGYTF. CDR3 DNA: TGTGCCAGCAGCAAGGAGCGGTCATGGGACTATGGCTACACCTTC.

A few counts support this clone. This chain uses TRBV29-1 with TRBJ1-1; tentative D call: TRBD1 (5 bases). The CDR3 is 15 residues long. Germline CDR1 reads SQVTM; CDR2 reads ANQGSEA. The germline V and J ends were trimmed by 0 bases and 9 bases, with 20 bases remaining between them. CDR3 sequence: CSVEDYRPGGSKAFF. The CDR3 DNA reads TGCAGCGTTGAAGATTATCGCCCGGGGGGGTCTAAAGCTTTCTTT.

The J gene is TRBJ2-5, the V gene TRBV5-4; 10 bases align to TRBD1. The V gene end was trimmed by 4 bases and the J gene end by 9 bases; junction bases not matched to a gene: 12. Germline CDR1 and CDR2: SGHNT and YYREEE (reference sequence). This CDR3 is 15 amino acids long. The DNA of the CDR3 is TGTGCCAGCAGCCCTCGACAGGGGGCGAGGGAGGCCCAGTACTTC. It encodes CASSPRQGAREAQYF.

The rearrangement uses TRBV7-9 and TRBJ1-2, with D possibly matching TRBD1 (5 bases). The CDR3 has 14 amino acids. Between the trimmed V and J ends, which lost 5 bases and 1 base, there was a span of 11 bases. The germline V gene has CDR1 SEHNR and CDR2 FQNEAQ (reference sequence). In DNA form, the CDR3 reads TGTGCCAGCAGCCCCATGACAGTTAACTATGGCTACACCTTC. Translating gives CASSPMTVNYGYTF.

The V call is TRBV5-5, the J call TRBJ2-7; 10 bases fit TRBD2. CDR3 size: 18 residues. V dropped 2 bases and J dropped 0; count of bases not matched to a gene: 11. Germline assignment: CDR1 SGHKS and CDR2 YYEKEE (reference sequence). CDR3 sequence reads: CASSFNLAGAASSYEQYF. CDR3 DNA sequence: TGTGCCAGCAGCTTTAATCTAGCGGGGGCCGCGAGCTCCTACGAGCAGTACTTC.

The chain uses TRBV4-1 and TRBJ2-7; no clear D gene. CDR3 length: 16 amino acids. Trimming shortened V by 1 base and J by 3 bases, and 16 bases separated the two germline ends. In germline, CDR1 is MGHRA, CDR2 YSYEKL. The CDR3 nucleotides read TGCGCCAGCAGCCAAGGTACGGCGTCCGAGATCTACGAGCAGTACTTC. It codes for CASSQGTASEIYEQYF.

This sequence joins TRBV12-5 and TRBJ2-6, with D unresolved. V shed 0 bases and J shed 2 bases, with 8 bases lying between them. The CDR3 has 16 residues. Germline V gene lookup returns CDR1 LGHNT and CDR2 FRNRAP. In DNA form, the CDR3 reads TGTGCTAGTGGTTTGGTATTGGGTACTGGGGCCAACGTCCTGACTTTC. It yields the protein CASGLVLGTGANVLTF.

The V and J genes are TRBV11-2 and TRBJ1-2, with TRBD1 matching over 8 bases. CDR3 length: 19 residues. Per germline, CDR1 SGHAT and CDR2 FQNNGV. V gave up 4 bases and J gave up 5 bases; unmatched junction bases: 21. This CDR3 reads CASSSHNPGQVSSGYGYTF. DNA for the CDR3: TGTGCCAGCAGCTCTCATAATCCGGGACAGGTGTCCTCGGGTTATGGCTACACCTTC. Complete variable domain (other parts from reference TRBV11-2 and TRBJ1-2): EAGVAQSPRYKIIEKRQSVAFWCNPISGHATLYWYQQILGQGPKLLIQFQNNGVVDDSQLPKDRFSAERLKGVDSTLKIQPAKLEDSAVYLCASSSHNPGQVSSGYGYTFGSGTRLTVV.

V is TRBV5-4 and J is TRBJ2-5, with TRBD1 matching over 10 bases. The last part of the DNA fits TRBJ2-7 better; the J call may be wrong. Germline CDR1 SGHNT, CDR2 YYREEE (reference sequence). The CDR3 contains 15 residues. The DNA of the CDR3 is TGTGCCAGCAGCTTCCCGGGACAGGGGTCCCACGAGCAGTACTTC. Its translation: CASSFPGQGSHEQYF.